The clone carrying this TCR beta chain was observed many times. Those donating, healthy Caucasian individuals from Russia, were aged 6 to 90. Sample-barcoded 5' priming and a J-beta primer mix drove a second PCR of about 7 to 12 cycles. TCRdb recomputed calls from the 5' RACE reads with MiXCR, one row per CDR3 protein. The profile covers some 1.5 million distinct CDR3 sequences, with roughly 27% appearing a single time and 7.7% taken by the ten largest. The germline CDR1 and CDR2 sequences are DFQATT and SNEGSKA (reference sequence). Trimming removed 1 base at V and 7 bases at J, with 11 bases between. This CDR3 has 13 amino acids. This record belongs to a study of blood T cells in healthy people across ages.

J is TRBJ1-5 and V is TRBV20-1; D not certain. Sequenced input: blood. The receptor was isolated from a woman in her 30s in good health. This CDR3 is CSARGVRGQPQHF. Written as DNA, the CDR3 is TGCAGTGCTAGAGGGGTGAGAGGGCAGCCCCAGCATTTT.